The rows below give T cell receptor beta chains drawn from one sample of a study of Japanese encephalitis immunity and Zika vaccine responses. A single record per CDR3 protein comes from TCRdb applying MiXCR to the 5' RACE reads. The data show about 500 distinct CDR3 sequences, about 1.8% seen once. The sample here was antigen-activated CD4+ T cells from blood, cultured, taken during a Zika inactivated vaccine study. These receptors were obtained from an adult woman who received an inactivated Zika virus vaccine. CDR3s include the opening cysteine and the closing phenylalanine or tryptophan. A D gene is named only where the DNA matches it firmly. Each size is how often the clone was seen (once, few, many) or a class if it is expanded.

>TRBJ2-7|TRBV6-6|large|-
TGTGCCAGCAGGGAGGCGGAAAACGAGCAGTACTTC
CASREAENEQYF
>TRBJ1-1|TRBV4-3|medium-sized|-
TGCGCCAGCAGCTTAGATCCGGGTGGGGCGAACACTGAAGCTTTCTTT
CASSLDPGGANTEAFF
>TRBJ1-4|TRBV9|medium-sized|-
TGTGCCAGCAGCGTAGGGGGCGAGGGAGAAAAACTGTTTTTT
CASSVGGEGEKLFF
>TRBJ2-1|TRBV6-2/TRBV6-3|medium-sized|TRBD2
TGTGCCAGCAGGCCGGGACTAGCGGGGGGTGGTGAGCAGTTCTTC
CASRPGLAGGGEQFF
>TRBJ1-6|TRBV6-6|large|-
TGTGCCAGCAGTGGGGGTGGGCAGGGAAGCTCCTATAATTCACCCCTCCACTTT
CASSGGGQGSSYNSPLHF
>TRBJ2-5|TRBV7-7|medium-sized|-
TGTGCTAGCAGTGCCCGTCAGCGAGAGACCCAGTACTTC
CASSARQRETQYF
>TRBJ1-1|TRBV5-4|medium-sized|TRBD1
TGTGCCAGCAGCCGTCAAGACAGGGCTACTGAAGCTTTCTTT
CASSRQDRATEAFF
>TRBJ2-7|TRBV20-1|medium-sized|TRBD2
TGCAGTGTTTCCGGGACTAGCGGGGGGGCCCCCTACGAGCAGTACTTC
CSVSGTSGGAPYEQYF
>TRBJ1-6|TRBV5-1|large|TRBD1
TGCGCCAGCAGCTTGGGGGGACAGAGCTCCTATAATTCACCCCTCCACTTT
CASSLGGQSSYNSPLHF
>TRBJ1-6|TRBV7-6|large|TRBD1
TGTGCCAGCAGCTTAGAGGCGAGACAGGGCTCCTATAATTCACCCCTCCACTTT
CASSLEARQGSYNSPLHF
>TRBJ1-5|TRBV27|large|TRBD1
TGTGCCAGCAGTACCTGGACAGGAGTGGGGAATCAGCCCCAGCATTTT
CASSTWTGVGNQPQHF
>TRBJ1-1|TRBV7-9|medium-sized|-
TGTGCCAGCAGCTTTTCTGGAACTGAAGCTTTCTTT
CASSFSGTEAFF
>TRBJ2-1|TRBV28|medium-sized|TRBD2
TGTGCCAGCAGCCCGGTCCTAGCGGGGGGCCGCAATGAGCAGTTCTTC
CASSPVLAGGRNEQFF
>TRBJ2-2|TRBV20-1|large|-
TGCAGTGCTAGAGATTTGACAGCTAACACCGGGGAGCTGTTTTTT
CSARDLTANTGELFF
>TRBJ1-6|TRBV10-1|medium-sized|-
TGCGCCACCTCGACAGGCGTTAATTCACCCCTCCACTTT
CATSTGVNSPLHF
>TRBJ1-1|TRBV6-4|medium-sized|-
TGTGCCACTCCTGGCCCACAGTCGAACACTGAAGCTTTCTTT
CATPGPQSNTEAFF
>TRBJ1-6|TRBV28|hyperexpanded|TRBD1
TGTGCCAGCAGCATCGGAGGGACAGGGCTTTCACCCCTCCACTTT
CASSIGGTGLSPLHF
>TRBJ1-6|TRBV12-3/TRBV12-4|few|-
TGTGCCAGCAGTTTAGCGGTAACAGACTCCTATAATTCACCCCTCCACTTT
CASSLAVTDSYNSPLHF